The 8 T cell receptor beta chains below were found in one sample sequenced in a study of cytomegalovirus exposure and HLA in healthy donors. Both 60 Vbeta primers and 13 Jbeta primers went into the PCR. The assay was immunoSEQ multiplex PCR, and TCRdb's table has in-frame clones only and misses some. Of around 91,000 clones listed, approximately 86% are singletons. The specimen was PBMCs. The source of these receptors is a man aged 25-45 years in good health and CMV-seropositive.

A single count supports this clone. This sequence joins TRBV21-1 and TRBJ2-7; TRBD1, as called in the table, went unchecked against the DNA. TRBV21-1 is a pseudogene. There are 15 residues in the CDR3. The CDR3 DNA sequence: TGTGCCATCTCCAACCGCCGGCAGGGGAGCCACGAGCAGTACTTC. Translated: CAISNRRQGSHEQYF.

The chain links TRBV5-1 to TRBJ2-2, with 7 bases lining up with TRBD1. Germline V gene sequence: CDR1 SGHRS, CDR2 YFSETQ. This CDR3 region has 15 residues. Trimming cost V 5 bases and J 0 bases; bases outside gene matches: 4. Here the CDR3 reads CASSSGTANTGELFF. As DNA, the CDR3 is TGCGCCAGCAGTTCCGGGACAGCGAACACCGGGGAGCTGTTTTTT.

This rearrangement joins TRBV6-5 to TRBJ2-7, with a tentative D call TRBD1 (7 bases). Per germline, CDR1 MNHEY and CDR2 SVGAGI. CDR3 size: 12 residues. This CDR3 is CVTGRGAYEQYF. Here the CDR3 DNA reads TGTGTAACGGGCAGGGGGGCCTACGAGCAGTACTTC.

This chain links TRBV11-3 with TRBJ2-1; possible D gene TRBD1, 6 bases. Germline assignment: CDR1 SGHNT and CDR2 YENEEA. V was pared by 5 bases and J by 0 bases, with 11 bases between. The CDR3 is made up of 15 amino acids. The CDR3 DNA reads TGTGCCAGCAGCCCTGGGGGCGACTCCTACAATGAGCAGTTCTTC. Translation gives CASSPGGDSYNEQFF.

Worth noting for this clone: At one end the junction does not follow the germline gene, possibly because of a read error. The chain combines TRBV30 with TRBJ1-2; D gene uncertain. Germline V gene sequence: CDR1 GTSNPN, CDR2 SVGIG (reference sequence). This CDR3 is built from 11 residues. CDR3 sequence (DNA): TGTGCCTGGAGTGATTTGGCAAGCGCCTTCTTC. Protein: CAWSDLASAFF.

The V gene is TRBV19, the J gene TRBJ2-1; 7 bases align to TRBD1. The CDR3 has 15 residues. From germline, CDR1 is LNHDA and CDR2 SQIVND (reference sequence). V shed 6 bases and J 0 bases; nucleotides not matched to a gene: 5. CDR3 sequence reads: CASSEGQSSYNEQFF. The CDR3 DNA follows: TGTGCCAGTAGCGAGGGACAGAGCTCCTACAATGAGCAGTTCTTC. Complete variable domain (other parts from reference TRBV19 and TRBJ2-1): DGGITQSPKYLFRKEGQNVTLSCEQNLNHDAMYWYRQDPGQGLRLIYYSQIVNDFQKGDIAEGYSVSREKKESFPLTVTSAQKNPTAFYLCASSEGQSSYNEQFFGPGTRLTVL.

The V and J genes are TRBV7-2 and TRBJ1-4, with 8 bases lining up with TRBD1. V was pared by 4 bases and J by 7 bases, with 8 bases of the junction left unmatched. The germline V gene has CDR1 SGHTA and CDR2 FQGNSA. This CDR3 comprises 15 residues. CDR3 coding DNA: TGTGCCAGCAGCTCAACAGGGGGTGTTTCTGAAAAACTGTTTTTT. Its translation: CASSSTGGVSEKLFF.

The rearrangement links TRBV19 to TRBJ2-1; possible D gene TRBD2, 6 bases. V was pared by 5 bases and J by 1 base, with 15 bases between. The CDR3 has 16 amino acids. CDR1 LNHDA and CDR2 SQIVND come from the germline V gene (reference sequence). This CDR3 is CASSSGTVVSYNEQFF. The CDR3, as DNA: TGTGCCAGTAGTTCCGGGACTGTCGTTTCCTACAATGAGCAGTTCTTC. Full variable domain (outside the CDR3, taken from reference TRBV19 and TRBJ2-1): DGGITQSPKYLFRKEGQNVTLSCEQNLNHDAMYWYRQDPGQGLRLIYYSQIVNDFQKGDIAEGYSVSREKKESFPLTVTSAQKNPTAFYLCASSSGTVVSYNEQFFGPGTRLTVL.